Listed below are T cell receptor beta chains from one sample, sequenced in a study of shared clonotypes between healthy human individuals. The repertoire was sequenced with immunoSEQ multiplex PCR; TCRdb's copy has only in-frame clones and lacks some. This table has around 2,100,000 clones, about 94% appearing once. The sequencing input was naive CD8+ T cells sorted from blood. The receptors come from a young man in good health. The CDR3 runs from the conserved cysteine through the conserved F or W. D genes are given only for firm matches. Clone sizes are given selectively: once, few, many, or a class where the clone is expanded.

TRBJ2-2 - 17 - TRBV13 CASSLVQGLGGTGELFF TGTGCCAGCAGCTTGGTACAGGGCCTCGGGGGCACCGGGGAGCTGTTTTTT
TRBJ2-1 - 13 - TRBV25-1 CASSVGTYNEQFF TGTGCCAGCAGTGTAGGGACATACAATGAGCAGTTCTTC
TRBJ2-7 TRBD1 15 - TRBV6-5 CASSYYDGQADEQYF TGTGCCAGCAGTTACTACGACGGACAGGCGGACGAGCAGTACTTC
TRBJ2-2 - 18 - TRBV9 CASSGPLGGAGFVGELFF TGTGCCAGCAGCGGCCCCTTGGGGGGAGCAGGATTTGTCGGGGAGCTGTTTTTT
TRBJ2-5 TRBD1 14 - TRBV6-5 CASSTGQVWETQYF TGTGCCAGCAGTACGGGACAGGTCTGGGAGACCCAGTACTTC
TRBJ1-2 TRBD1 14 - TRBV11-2 CASTNGQGGYGYTF TGTGCCAGCACCAACGGACAGGGCGGCTATGGCTACACCTTC
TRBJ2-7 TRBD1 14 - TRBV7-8 CASSLGQGYYEQYF TGTGCCAGCAGCCTGGGACAGGGGTACTACGAGCAGTACTTC
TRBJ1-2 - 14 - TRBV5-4 CASSFFGGNYGYTF TGTGCCAGCAGCTTTTTTGGCGGGAACTATGGCTACACCTTC
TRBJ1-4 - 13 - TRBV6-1 CASRAGGNEKLFF TGTGCCAGCCGTGCGGGGGGGAATGAAAAACTGTTTTTT
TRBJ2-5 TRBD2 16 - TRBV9 CASSGLSSGPQETQYF TGTGCCAGCAGCGGACTCAGTAGCGGGCCACAAGAGACCCAGTACTTC
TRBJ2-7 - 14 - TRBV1 CTSSQEREWYEQYF TGCACCAGCAGCCAAGAGCGGGAGTGGTACGAGCAGTACTTC
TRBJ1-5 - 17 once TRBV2 CASSEALRGVGNQPQHF TGTGCCAGCAGTGAAGCGCTTCGGGGGGTCGGCAATCAGCCCCAGCATTTT
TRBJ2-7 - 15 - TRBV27 CASRGTDPSWGEQYF TGTGCCAGCAGGGGAACGGACCCCTCGTGGGGGGAGCAGTACTTC
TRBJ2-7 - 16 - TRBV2 CASSEDATGRDYEQYF TGTGCCAGCAGTGAGGACGCTACGGGCAGGGACTACGAGCAGTACTTC
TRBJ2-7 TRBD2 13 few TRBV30 CAWEGSAGSEQYF TGTGCCTGGGAGGGTTCAGCGGGGAGCGAGCAGTACTTC
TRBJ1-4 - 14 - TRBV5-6 CASSEGVANEKLFF TGTGCCAGCAGCGAGGGGGTGGCTAATGAAAAACTGTTTTTT
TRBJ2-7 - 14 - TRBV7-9 CASSLGQGGYEQHF TGTGCCAGCAGCTTAGGCCAGGGGGGCTACGAGCAGCACTTC
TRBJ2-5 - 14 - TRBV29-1 CSVEGTGVGETQYF TGCAGCGTGGAAGGGACGGGGGTTGGAGAGACCCAGTACTTC
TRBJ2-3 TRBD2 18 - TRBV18 CASSLTKTSGGGADTQYF TGTGCCAGCTCTCTGACAAAGACTAGCGGGGGCGGAGCAGATACGCAGTATTTT
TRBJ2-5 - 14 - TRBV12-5 CASGNPGPLETQYF TGTGCTAGTGGCAACCCGGGACCACTAGAGACCCAGTACTTC
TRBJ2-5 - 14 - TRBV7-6 CASSLELGQETQYF TGTGCCAGCAGCTTAGAGCTGGGGCAAGAGACCCAGTACTTC
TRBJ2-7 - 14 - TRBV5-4 CASSFGGSPYEQYF TGTGCCAGCAGCTTCGGCGGGTCTCCCTACGAGCAGTACTTC
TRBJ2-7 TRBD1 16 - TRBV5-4 CASSLAGTGYSYEQYF TGTGCCAGCAGCTTGGCCGGGACAGGGTACTCCTACGAGCAGTACTTC
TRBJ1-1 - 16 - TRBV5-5 CASSFWRGLMNTEAFF TGTGCCAGCAGCTTTTGGAGGGGTCTAATGAACACTGAAGCTTTCTTT
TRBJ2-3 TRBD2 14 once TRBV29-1 CSAQTSGTTDTQYF TGCAGCGCCCAAACTAGCGGAACCACAGATACGCAGTATTTT
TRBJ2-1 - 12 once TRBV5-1 CASSFGANEQFF TGCGCCAGCAGCTTCGGGGCCAATGAGCAGTTCTTC
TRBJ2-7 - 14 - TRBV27 CASSRRTPTYEQYF TGTGCCAGCAGTCGGCGGACTCCCACCTACGAGCAGTACTTC
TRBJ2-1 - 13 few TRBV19 CASSTGLYNEQFF TGTGCCAGTAGTACGGGACTTTACAATGAGCAGTTCTTC
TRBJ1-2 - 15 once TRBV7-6 CASSFVSRKTYGYTF TGTGCCAGCAGCTTCGTTTCTCGAAAGACCTATGGCTACACCTTC